A selection of T cell receptor beta chains follows, all from one sample in a study of blood T cell repertoires in COVID-19. Assay: immunoSEQ multiplex PCR; the TCRdb copy retains only in-frame clones and omits some. The sample lists about 130,000 clones; about 84% were seen once. Sequencing was done on a sample of peripheral blood. Receptor source: a human donor in a cohort sampled during active COVID-19. Both conserved end residues are part of each CDR3. Fields, in order: V gene, D gene, J gene, CDR3 length, clone size, CDR3 DNA, CDR3 protein. D genes are given only for firm matches. Clone size is stated in some rows and not others, as once, few, many or a class when expanded.

v_gene: TRBV18; d_gene: TRBD2; j_gene: TRBJ2-1; len: 17; abundance: -; CDR3nt: TGTGCCAGCTCACCACCGCTAGCGGTTAGCTCCTACAATGAGCAGTTCTTC; CDR3aa: CASSPPLAVSSYNEQFF
v_gene: TRBV7-2; d_gene: TRBD2; j_gene: TRBJ2-1; len: 17; abundance: -; CDR3nt: TGTGCCAGCAGCTTATGGCGGACTAGCGGGAGTAGCGATGAGCAGTTCTTC; CDR3aa: CASSLWRTSGSSDEQFF
v_gene: TRBV7-7; d_gene: -; j_gene: TRBJ2-1; len: 14; abundance: -; CDR3nt: TGTGCTAGCAGCTTAGCTGCAGGTTTCAATGAGCAGTTCTTC; CDR3aa: CASSLAAGFNEQFF
v_gene: TRBV9; d_gene: TRBD2; j_gene: TRBJ2-5; len: 18; abundance: -; CDR3nt: TGTGCCAGCAGCGGGGGGGGTCTAGCGGGAGGAGTAGGAGAGACCCAGTACTTC; CDR3aa: CASSGGGLAGGVGETQYF
v_gene: TRBV5-1; d_gene: TRBD2; j_gene: TRBJ2-3; len: 18; abundance: -; CDR3nt: TGCGCCAGCAGCTCAGCCTATGGGACTAGCGGGAGCACAGATACGCAGTATTTT; CDR3aa: CASSSAYGTSGSTDTQYF
v_gene: TRBV6-5; d_gene: -; j_gene: TRBJ1-1; len: 11; abundance: -; CDR3nt: TGTGCCAGCAGTCAGGGGAAGGCTGCTTTCTTT; CDR3aa: CASSQGKAAFF
v_gene: TRBV7-9; d_gene: -; j_gene: TRBJ1-1; len: 13; abundance: -; CDR3nt: TGTGCCAGCAGCCCCGCGGGAGGGCGGGTGGCTTTCTTT; CDR3aa: CASSPAGGRVAFF
v_gene: TRBV4-1; d_gene: -; j_gene: TRBJ2-6; len: 15; abundance: -; CDR3nt: TGCGCCAGCAGCCAGGTCCAGTCTGGGGCCAACGTCCTGACTTTC; CDR3aa: CASSQVQSGANVLTF
v_gene: TRBV3-1/TRBV3-2; d_gene: TRBD1; j_gene: TRBJ2-7; len: 17; abundance: -; CDR3nt: TGTGCCAGCAGCCAAGGAAGGAGGAGACAGGGAGCCGACGAGCAGTACTTC; CDR3aa: CASSQGRRRQGADEQYF
v_gene: TRBV5-1; d_gene: TRBD1; j_gene: TRBJ1-2; len: 16; abundance: -; CDR3nt: TGCGCCAGCAGCATTTCCCCGGGACAGGGCTCCCTTGGCTACACCTTC; CDR3aa: CASSISPGQGSLGYTF
v_gene: TRBV18; d_gene: -; j_gene: TRBJ1-4; len: 14; abundance: -; CDR3nt: TGTGCCAGCGAGCCCGACAGGCGGAATGAAAAACTGTTTTTT; CDR3aa: CASEPDRRNEKLFF
v_gene: TRBV19; d_gene: -; j_gene: TRBJ2-3; len: 14; abundance: -; CDR3nt: TGTGCCAGTAAGAAGGGACTTCGCACAGATACGCAGTATTTT; CDR3aa: CASKKGLRTDTQYF
v_gene: TRBV6-2/TRBV6-3; d_gene: TRBD1; j_gene: TRBJ1-1; len: 15; abundance: -; CDR3nt: TGTGCCAGCAGTTACCCCAACAGGGGGAACACTGAAGCTTTCTTT; CDR3aa: CASSYPNRGNTEAFF
v_gene: TRBV6-5; d_gene: -; j_gene: TRBJ1-6; len: 15; abundance: -; CDR3nt: TGTGCCAGCAGTTACTCTCAGGGCGGGGATTCACCCCTCCACTTT; CDR3aa: CASSYSQGGDSPLHF
v_gene: TRBV4-1; d_gene: -; j_gene: TRBJ2-3; len: 16; abundance: -; CDR3nt: TGCGCCAGCAGCCAAACCCTAGCAGTAGCCACAGATACGCAGTATTTT; CDR3aa: CASSQTLAVATDTQYF
v_gene: TRBV7-2; d_gene: -; j_gene: TRBJ2-7; len: 13; abundance: -; CDR3nt: TGTGCCAGCAGCCACCGACTTATCTACGAGCAGTACTTC; CDR3aa: CASSHRLIYEQYF
v_gene: TRBV7-2; d_gene: -; j_gene: TRBJ2-4; len: 12; abundance: -; CDR3nt: TGTGCCAGCAGTCCGACTAGAGACATTCAGTACTTC; CDR3aa: CASSPTRDIQYF
v_gene: TRBV5-6; d_gene: -; j_gene: TRBJ1-5; len: 13; abundance: -; CDR3nt: TGTGCCAGCAACCGGGGGGGGAATCAGCCCCAGCATTTT; CDR3aa: CASNRGGNQPQHF
v_gene: TRBV11-2; d_gene: TRBD1; j_gene: TRBJ2-4; len: 18; abundance: -; CDR3nt: TGTGCCAGCGCTGACCGACCAAGGACAGGGGGGCCCAAAAACATTCAGTACTTC; CDR3aa: CASADRPRTGGPKNIQYF
v_gene: TRBV6-1; d_gene: -; j_gene: TRBJ1-5; len: 17; abundance: -; CDR3nt: TGTGCCAGCAGCGAAAATAGACAGTTTTATAGCAATCAGCCCCAGCATTTT; CDR3aa: CASSENRQFYSNQPQHF
v_gene: TRBV12-3/TRBV12-4; d_gene: -; j_gene: TRBJ2-1; len: 13; abundance: -; CDR3nt: TGTGCCAGCAGTTTTGCAGCAGGGAATGAGCAGTTCTTC; CDR3aa: CASSFAAGNEQFF
v_gene: TRBV10-3; d_gene: -; j_gene: TRBJ2-3; len: 14; abundance: -; CDR3nt: TGTGCCATGGCCAGGGACACCGGCACAGATACGCAGTATTTT; CDR3aa: CAMARDTGTDTQYF
v_gene: TRBV4-3; d_gene: TRBD2; j_gene: TRBJ2-3; len: 16; abundance: -; CDR3nt: TGCGCCAGCAGCCAAGGGGGGGGGACCCTTGGGAATACGCAGTATTTT; CDR3aa: CASSQGGGTLGNTQYF
v_gene: TRBV10-2; d_gene: TRBD1; j_gene: TRBJ1-2; len: 12; abundance: once; CDR3nt: TGCGCCAGCAGCGGGACAGGGAACGGCTACACCTTC; CDR3aa: CASSGTGNGYTF
v_gene: TRBV7-2; d_gene: TRBD1; j_gene: TRBJ2-3; len: 15; abundance: -; CDR3nt: TGTGCCAGCAGCATAATGGGGACAGCCACAGATACGCAGTATTTT; CDR3aa: CASSIMGTATDTQYF
v_gene: TRBV6-5; d_gene: -; j_gene: TRBJ1-5; len: 15; abundance: -; CDR3nt: TGTGCCAGCAGGCGGGGGGGGGTTAGCAATCAGCCCCAGCATTTT; CDR3aa: CASRRGGVSNQPQHF
v_gene: TRBV7-9; d_gene: -; j_gene: TRBJ1-2; len: 14; abundance: -; CDR3nt: TGTGCCAGCAGCCCCCTGGACAACAGGGTTGGCTACACCTTC; CDR3aa: CASSPLDNRVGYTF
v_gene: TRBV19; d_gene: -; j_gene: TRBJ2-1; len: 13; abundance: -; CDR3nt: TGTGCCAGTAGTGAAAGGGGCTACAATGAGCAGTTCTTC; CDR3aa: CASSERGYNEQFF
v_gene: TRBV28; d_gene: -; j_gene: TRBJ1-1; len: 15; abundance: -; CDR3nt: TGTGCCAGCAGTCCTTCAGGGGTGGGGAACACTGAAGCTTTCTTT; CDR3aa: CASSPSGVGNTEAFF
v_gene: TRBV12-3/TRBV12-4; d_gene: -; j_gene: TRBJ2-3; len: 11; abundance: -; CDR3nt: TGTGCCAGTAAAACAGCGGGTACGCAGTATTTT; CDR3aa: CASKTAGTQYF
v_gene: TRBV9; d_gene: -; j_gene: TRBJ1-1; len: 14; abundance: -; CDR3nt: TGTGCCAGCAGCGGCTCGAAGGGGCCGGCTGAAGCTTTCTTT; CDR3aa: CASSGSKGPAEAFF
v_gene: TRBV9; d_gene: TRBD1; j_gene: TRBJ2-1; len: 15; abundance: once; CDR3nt: TGTGCCAGCAGCGTAGGTGGACAGGGGGGTTTTGAGCAGTTCTTC; CDR3aa: CASSVGGQGGFEQFF
v_gene: TRBV27; d_gene: TRBD2; j_gene: TRBJ2-7; len: 17; abundance: once; CDR3nt: TGTGCCAGCACCCGTTCCGGGGCTAGCGGGAGACAAATGGGGCAGTACTTC; CDR3aa: CASTRSGASGRQMGQYF
v_gene: TRBV5-6; d_gene: -; j_gene: TRBJ2-2; len: 13; abundance: -; CDR3nt: TGTGCCAGCAGTGGGGGGGGCCGCGGGGAGCTGTTTTTT; CDR3aa: CASSGGGRGELFF
v_gene: TRBV15; d_gene: TRBD2; j_gene: TRBJ2-1; len: 19; abundance: -; CDR3nt: TGTGCCACCAGCAGAGGTAGGGGTAGCGGGAAGAGTGGATACAATGAGCAGTTCTTC; CDR3aa: CATSRGRGSGKSGYNEQFF
v_gene: TRBV7-9; d_gene: TRBD2; j_gene: TRBJ2-1; len: 13; abundance: -; CDR3nt: TGTGCCAGCACCGTTAAGAAAGCGGGGGAGCAGTTCTTC; CDR3aa: CASTVKKAGEQFF
v_gene: TRBV3-1/TRBV3-2; d_gene: -; j_gene: TRBJ1-4; len: 14; abundance: -; CDR3nt: TGTGCCAGCAGCCAAGCAGCGGGGGGTGAAAAACTGTTTTTT; CDR3aa: CASSQAAGGEKLFF
v_gene: TRBV3-1/TRBV3-2; d_gene: TRBD1; j_gene: TRBJ1-5; len: 16; abundance: -; CDR3nt: TGTGCCAGCAGCCAAGGTTCGACAGGGCTTGATCAGCCCCAGCATTTT; CDR3aa: CASSQGSTGLDQPQHF
v_gene: TRBV7-9; d_gene: -; j_gene: TRBJ2-1; len: 12; abundance: -; CDR3nt: TGTGCCAGCGGGCCAGGACTGCGTGAGCAGTTCTTC; CDR3aa: CASGPGLREQFF
v_gene: TRBV19; d_gene: TRBD2; j_gene: TRBJ2-7; len: 17; abundance: -; CDR3nt: TGTGCCAGTAGTAGAGTACCGGGACTAGCGGGATCGGGCGAGCAGTACTTC; CDR3aa: CASSRVPGLAGSGEQYF
v_gene: TRBV25-1; d_gene: -; j_gene: TRBJ1-1; len: 13; abundance: -; CDR3nt: TGTGCCAGCAGTCGAGTTTTGAACACTGAAGCTTTCTTT; CDR3aa: CASSRVLNTEAFF
v_gene: TRBV5-8; d_gene: -; j_gene: TRBJ1-5; len: 15; abundance: few; CDR3nt: TGTGCCAGCAGCTTTCAGGGAGGAGGGAATCAGCCCCAGCATTTT; CDR3aa: CASSFQGGGNQPQHF
v_gene: TRBV28; d_gene: TRBD1; j_gene: TRBJ2-6; len: 17; abundance: -; CDR3nt: TGTGCCAGCAGCCCGACAGGGGGCCTCTCTGGGGCCAACGTCCTGACTTTC; CDR3aa: CASSPTGGLSGANVLTF
v_gene: TRBV5-1; d_gene: TRBD1; j_gene: TRBJ2-1; len: 14; abundance: -; CDR3nt: TGCGCCAGCAGCTCAATAACAGGGGGCAATGAGCAGTTCTTC; CDR3aa: CASSSITGGNEQFF
v_gene: TRBV5-1; d_gene: -; j_gene: TRBJ2-2; len: 14; abundance: -; CDR3nt: TGCGCCAGCAGCTTGGGACTGAACACCGGGGAGCTGTTTTTT; CDR3aa: CASSLGLNTGELFF
v_gene: TRBV9; d_gene: TRBD1; j_gene: TRBJ1-1; len: 14; abundance: -; CDR3nt: TGTGCCAGCAGCGCAACAGGGGGGATCACTGAAGCTTTCTTT; CDR3aa: CASSATGGITEAFF
v_gene: TRBV6-5; d_gene: TRBD2; j_gene: TRBJ2-1; len: 16; abundance: once; CDR3nt: TGTGCCAGCAGTTCCGGGACTAGCGGTTCCTACAATGAGCAGTTCTTC; CDR3aa: CASSSGTSGSYNEQFF
v_gene: TRBV29-1; d_gene: -; j_gene: TRBJ2-1; len: 13; abundance: -; CDR3nt: TGCAGCGTCCTCAAAGGGGGGGACGGTGAGCAGTTCTTC; CDR3aa: CSVLKGGDGEQFF
v_gene: TRBV5-4; d_gene: -; j_gene: TRBJ2-5; len: 12; abundance: -; CDR3nt: TGTGCCAGCAGCTTGAGCTCAGAGACCCAGTACTTC; CDR3aa: CASSLSSETQYF
v_gene: TRBV27; d_gene: TRBD1; j_gene: TRBJ2-1; len: 14; abundance: -; CDR3nt: TGTGCCAGCACTGTAGGGGACAGGGTCAATGAGCAGTTCTTC; CDR3aa: CASTVGDRVNEQFF
v_gene: TRBV19; d_gene: TRBD1; j_gene: TRBJ2-7; len: 13; abundance: -; CDR3nt: TGTGCCAGTACGTACAGGGGTACGGGCGAGCAGTACTTC; CDR3aa: CASTYRGTGEQYF
v_gene: TRBV28; d_gene: -; j_gene: TRBJ1-4; len: 14; abundance: -; CDR3nt: TGTGCCAGCAGTTTCATTGGTGGGAGTGAAAAACTGTTTTTT; CDR3aa: CASSFIGGSEKLFF